The rows below give T cell receptor beta chains drawn from one sample of a study of graft-versus-host responses after intestinal transplantation. Assay: immunoSEQ multiplex PCR; the TCRdb copy retains only in-frame clones and omits some. Among some 20,000 clones, roughly 78% were seen once, and the ten largest hold roughly 8%. The specimen was ileum tissue, collected about 20 days after intestinal transplant. These TCRs come from a human patient who received an intestinal transplant, so some T cells may come from the graft donor. CDR3s include the opening cysteine and the closing phenylalanine or tryptophan. The order of the fields is V gene, clone size, D gene, J gene, CDR3 DNA, CDR3 protein. D genes are given only for firm matches. Not all rows give a size; the values are once, few, many and, for expanded clones, a class.

TRBV6-5	medium-sized	TRBD2	TRBJ2-1	TGTGCCAGCAGTTGGGGGGGGATTCACAATGAGCAGTTCTTC	CASSWGGIHNEQFF
TRBV2	NA	NA	TRBJ2-1	TGTGCCAGCAGTGAAACCCAGGAATACAATGAGCAGTTCTTC	CASSETQEYNEQFF
TRBV27	few	NA	TRBJ2-7	TGTGCCAGCAGTTTATCCCGCCAGAACGAGCAGTACTTC	CASSLSRQNEQYF
TRBV6-1	NA	NA	TRBJ1-5	TGTGCCAGCAGTGAAAGGGGAAGAGGCAATCAGCCCCGGCATTTT	CASSERGRGNQPRHF
TRBV2	NA	TRBD2	TRBJ2-5	TGTGCCAGCAGTGAGCGGACTAGCGGGGCTAACACCCAGTACTTC	CASSERTSGANTQYF
TRBV28	NA	NA	TRBJ1-2	TGTGCCAGCAGTCCACCTCTTTCCGGGAACTATGGCTACACCTTC	CASSPPLSGNYGYTF
TRBV27	NA	NA	TRBJ2-5	TGTGCCAGCAGCAATCCTCCGGGAGACTCCTTTAGTGCCCAGTACTTC	CASSNPPGDSFSAQYF
TRBV5-6	NA	TRBD2	TRBJ2-5	TGTGCCAGCAGCTTGTTAACGGGACTAGCGTCGAAGACCCAGTACTTC	CASSLLTGLASKTQYF
TRBV5-1	NA	NA	TRBJ1-3	TGCGCCAGCAGCTTGGGTCGGCAGAGGAACACCATATATTTT	CASSLGRQRNTIYF
TRBV5-1	NA	TRBD1	TRBJ1-1	TGCGCCAGCAGGTACGGACAGGGCAACACTGAAGCTTTCTTT	CASRYGQGNTEAFF
TRBV6-4	few	NA	TRBJ1-4	TGTGCCAGCAGTGACGCCGGTAATGAAAAACTGTTTTTT	CASSDAGNEKLFF
TRBV5-1	NA	TRBD1	TRBJ1-1	TGCGCCAGCAGCTGGACAGGGTTCACTGAAGCTTTCTTT	CASSWTGFTEAFF
TRBV5-6	NA	NA	TRBJ2-1	TGTGCCAGCAGTGAGACAGGACCCTACAATGAGCAGTTCTTC	CASSETGPYNEQFF
TRBV29-1	NA	TRBD1	TRBJ2-1	TGCAGCGTTACGCCAGGGGGATACAATGAGCAGTTCTTC	CSVTPGGYNEQFF